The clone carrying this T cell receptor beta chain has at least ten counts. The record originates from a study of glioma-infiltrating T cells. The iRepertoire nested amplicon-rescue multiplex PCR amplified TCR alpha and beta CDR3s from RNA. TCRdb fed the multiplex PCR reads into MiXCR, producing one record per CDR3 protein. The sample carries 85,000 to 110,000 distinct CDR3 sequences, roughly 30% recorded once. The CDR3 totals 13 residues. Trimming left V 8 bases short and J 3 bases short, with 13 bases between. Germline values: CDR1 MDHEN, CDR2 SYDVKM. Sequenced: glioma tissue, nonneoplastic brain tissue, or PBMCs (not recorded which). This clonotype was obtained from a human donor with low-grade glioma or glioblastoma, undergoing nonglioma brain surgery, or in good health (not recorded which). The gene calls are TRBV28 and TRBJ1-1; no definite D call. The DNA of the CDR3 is TGTGCCAGCGGATACACGCGGGACACTGAAGCTTTCTTT. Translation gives CASGYTRDTEAFF. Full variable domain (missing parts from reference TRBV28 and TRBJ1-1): DVKVTQSSRYLVKRTGEKVFLECVQDMDHENMFWYRQDPGLGLRLIYFSYDVKMKEKGDIPEGYSVSREKKERFSLILESASTNQTSMYLCASGYTRDTEAFFGQGTRLTVV.